The clone carrying this T cell receptor beta chain was recorded many times. Trimming removed 5 bases from V and 0 bases from J, with 11 bases in between. CDR1 is MNHNS, CDR2 SASEGT, per germline. The length of the CDR3 is 14 residues. The sample originates from a study of CD8+CD57+ T cells in acquired aplastic anemia. The study profiled TCR beta VDJ and CDR3 using genomic DNA as template. TCRdb recomputed calls from the reads with MiXCR, one row per CDR3 protein. The sample has about 160,000 distinct CDR3 sequences, 47% seen once. Whoever was chosen for sequencing had shown CD8+CD57+ cell expansion by flow cytometry.

Sequenced sample: sorted CD4+, CD8+, or CD8+CD57+ T cells (not recorded which) from PBMCs. This chain joins TRBV6-1 and TRBJ2-7; D perhaps matches TRBD1 (6 bases). The sequence was collected from a human donor with aplastic anemia. The CDR3 spells CASSRDTSSYEQYF. CDR3 bases: TGTGCCAGCAGTCGGGACACCAGCTCCTACGAGCAGTACTTC.